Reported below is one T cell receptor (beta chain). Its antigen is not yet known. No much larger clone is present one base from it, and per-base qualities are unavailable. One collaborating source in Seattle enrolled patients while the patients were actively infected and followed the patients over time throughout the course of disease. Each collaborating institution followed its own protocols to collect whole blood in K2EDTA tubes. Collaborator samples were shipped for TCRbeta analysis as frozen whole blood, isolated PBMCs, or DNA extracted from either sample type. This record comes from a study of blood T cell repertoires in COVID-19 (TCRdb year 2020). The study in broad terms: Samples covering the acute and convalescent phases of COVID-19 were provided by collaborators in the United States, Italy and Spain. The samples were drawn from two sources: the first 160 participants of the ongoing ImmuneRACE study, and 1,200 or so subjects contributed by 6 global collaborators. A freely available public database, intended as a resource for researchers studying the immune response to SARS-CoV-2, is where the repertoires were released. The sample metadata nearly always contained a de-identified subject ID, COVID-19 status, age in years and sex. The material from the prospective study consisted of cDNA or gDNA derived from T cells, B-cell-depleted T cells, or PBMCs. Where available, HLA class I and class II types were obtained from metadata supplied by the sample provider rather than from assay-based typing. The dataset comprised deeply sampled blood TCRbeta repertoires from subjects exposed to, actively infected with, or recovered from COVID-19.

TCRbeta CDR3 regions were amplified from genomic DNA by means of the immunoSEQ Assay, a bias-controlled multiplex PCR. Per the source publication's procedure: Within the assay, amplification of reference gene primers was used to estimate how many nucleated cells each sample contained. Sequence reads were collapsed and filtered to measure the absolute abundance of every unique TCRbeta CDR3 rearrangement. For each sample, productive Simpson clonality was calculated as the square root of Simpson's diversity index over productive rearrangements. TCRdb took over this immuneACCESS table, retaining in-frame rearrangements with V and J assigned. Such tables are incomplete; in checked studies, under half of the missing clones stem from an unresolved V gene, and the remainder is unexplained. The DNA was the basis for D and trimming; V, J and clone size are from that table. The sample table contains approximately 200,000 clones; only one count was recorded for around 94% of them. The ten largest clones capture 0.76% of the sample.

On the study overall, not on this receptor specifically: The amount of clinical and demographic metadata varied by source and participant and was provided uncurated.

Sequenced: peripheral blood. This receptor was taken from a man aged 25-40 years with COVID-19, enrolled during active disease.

In nucleotides, the sequence is TGTGCCAGTAGTATCCGGACTAGCGGGGGGGGAAACAATGAGCAGTTCTTC. Translated, this gives CASSIRTSGGGNNEQFF. The sequence joins TRBV19 to TRBJ2-1, and TRBD2 matches 15 of the central bases. Trimming accounts for 3 bases at V and 5 bases at J, while the number of junction bases matched to no gene is 5. The CDR3 starts with the cysteine, ends with the phenylalanine, and has 17 residues. The CDR3 DNA has 51 bases and is translated from base 1. CDR1 and CDR2, per the germline V gene (reference sequence), are LNHDA and SQIVND.